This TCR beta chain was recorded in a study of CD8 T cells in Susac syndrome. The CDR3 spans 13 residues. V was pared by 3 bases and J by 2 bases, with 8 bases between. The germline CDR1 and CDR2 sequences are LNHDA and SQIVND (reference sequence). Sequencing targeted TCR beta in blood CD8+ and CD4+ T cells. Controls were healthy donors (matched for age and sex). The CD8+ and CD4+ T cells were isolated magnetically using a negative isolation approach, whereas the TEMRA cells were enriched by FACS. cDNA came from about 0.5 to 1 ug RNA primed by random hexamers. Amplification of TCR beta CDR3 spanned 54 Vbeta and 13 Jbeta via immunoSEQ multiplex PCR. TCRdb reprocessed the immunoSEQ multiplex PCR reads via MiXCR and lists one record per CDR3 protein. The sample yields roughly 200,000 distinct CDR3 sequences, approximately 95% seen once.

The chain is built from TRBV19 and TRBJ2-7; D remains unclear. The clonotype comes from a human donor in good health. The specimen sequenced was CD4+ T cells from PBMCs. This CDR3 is CASSIGIAYEQYF. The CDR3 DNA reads TGTGCCAGTAGTATCGGCATAGCCTACGAGCAGTACTTC. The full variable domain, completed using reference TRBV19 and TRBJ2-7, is DGGITQSPKYLFRKEGQNVTLSCEQNLNHDAMYWYRQDPGQGLRLIYYSQIVNDFQKGDIAEGYSVSREKKESFPLTVTSAQKNPTAFYLCASSIGIAYEQYFGPGTRLTVT.